This TCR beta chain was identified during a study of blood T cell repertoires in COVID-19. This clone appeared a single time. Between the trimmed V and J ends, which lost 4 bases and 3 bases, there was a span of 10 bases. The germline gives CDR1 LGHNA, CDR2 YNFKEQ. The CDR3 spans 13 residues. Some clones are missing from TCRdb's copy, which holds only in-frame ones; the method was immunoSEQ multiplex PCR. The sample consists of approximately 450,000 clones, around 91% of them appearing once. The sample was PBMCs or T cells enriched from blood (not recorded which). The sequence derives from a man aged 25 to 40 who had recovered from COVID-19. This chain links TRBV4-2 with TRBJ2-7; the D gene is possibly TRBD2 (6 bases). CDR3 residues: CASSPGTFYEQYF. In DNA form, the CDR3 reads TGTGCCAGCAGCCCTGGGACTTTCTACGAGCAGTACTTC.